This T cell receptor (beta chain) emerged from a study of shared clonotypes between healthy human individuals. In the naive CD8 group, cells lacked CD45RO and were positively selected for CCR7, so terminally differentiated effector memory CD45RA+ cells were left out. This clone was counted a single time. Profiling relied on immunoSEQ multiplex PCR, and the TCRdb table lists in-frame clones only, not all of them. The data contain nearly 2 million clones, about 95% of them singletons. Germline CDR1 reads SEHNR; CDR2 reads FQNEAQ (reference sequence). This CDR3 has 13 amino acids. V was cut by 8 bases and J by 4 bases, with 14 bases left in between.

Sequencing was carried out using naive CD8+ T cells sorted from blood. The chain links TRBV7-9 to TRBJ2-5, with a tentative D call TRBD2 (6 bases). The clonotype was recovered from a man younger than 35 in good health. The chain's CDR3 is CASESQGGETQYF. The CDR3 coding sequence is TGTGCCAGCGAAAGCCAGGGAGGAGAGACCCAGTACTTC.